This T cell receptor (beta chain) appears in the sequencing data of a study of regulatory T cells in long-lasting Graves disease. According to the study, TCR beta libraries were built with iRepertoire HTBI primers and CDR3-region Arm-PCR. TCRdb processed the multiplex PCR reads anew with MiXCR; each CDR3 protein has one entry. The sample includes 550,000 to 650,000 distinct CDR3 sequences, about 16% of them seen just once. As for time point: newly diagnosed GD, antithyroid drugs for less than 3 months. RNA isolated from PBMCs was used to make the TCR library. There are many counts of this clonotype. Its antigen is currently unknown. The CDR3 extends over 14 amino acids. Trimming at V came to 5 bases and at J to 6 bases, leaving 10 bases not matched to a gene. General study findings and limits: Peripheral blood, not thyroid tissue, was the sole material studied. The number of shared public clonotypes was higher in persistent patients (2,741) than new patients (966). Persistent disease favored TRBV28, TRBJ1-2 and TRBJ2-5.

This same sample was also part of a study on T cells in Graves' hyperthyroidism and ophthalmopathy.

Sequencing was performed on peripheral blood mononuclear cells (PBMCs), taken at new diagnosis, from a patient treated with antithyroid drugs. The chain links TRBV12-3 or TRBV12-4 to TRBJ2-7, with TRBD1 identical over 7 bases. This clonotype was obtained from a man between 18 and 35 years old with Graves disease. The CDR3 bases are TGTGCCAGCAGTGCAGACAGGGTGCATTCCGAGCAGTACTTC. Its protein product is CASSADRVHSEQYF.